This section outlines one TCR beta chain sequence together with its context. Antigen specificity is unknown. This record comes from a study of T cell responses to AZD1222 COVID-19 vaccine. Study in general: Samples with a second dose at about 4 or about 12 weeks were pooled together. Broader study findings: Regions 160-218 and 743-854 held dominance among vaccine-associated CD4 TCRs, which spanned spike. Repertoires were collected only later (after the peak T cell response had occurred). Clonal diversity was possibly underestimated, and the donors were mostly white British, with more females.

The CDR3 is 13 amino acids. V was pared by 3 bases and J by 4 bases, with 9 bases between. Germline V CDR1 and CDR2: LNHDA, SQIVND (reference sequence). Data came from immunoSEQ multiplex PCR; TCRdb stores just in-frame clones and leaves some out. This sample carries around 150,000 clones, around 94% of them seen once, and the ten largest clones take approximately 0.64%. The TCR comes from an adult in good health. The chain carries TRBV19 and TRBJ1-2, with TRBD1 as a possible D gene (6 bases). The source material was peripheral blood, sampled on day 0 of AZD1222 vaccination. The CDR3 loop reads CASSMQGLYGYTF. The CDR3 nucleotides are TGTGCCAGTAGTATGCAGGGGCTCTATGGCTACACCTTC. Together with reference TRBV19 and TRBJ1-2, the CDR3 gives the full variable domain: DGGITQSPKYLFRKEGQNVTLSCEQNLNHDAMYWYRQDPGQGLRLIYYSQIVNDFQKGDIAEGYSVSREKKESFPLTVTSAQKNPTAFYLCASSMQGLYGYTFGSGTRLTVV.